These 12 T cell receptor beta chains were sequenced from one sample in a study of T cell responses to AZD1222 COVID-19 vaccine. Produced via immunoSEQ multiplex PCR; TCRdb's table is partial and in-frame only. The sample shows 100,000 to 150,000 clones, around 93% of them seen only once. Sequenced here: peripheral blood, sampled 28 days after the second AZD1222 dose. These receptors originate from an adult who received the AZD1222 COVID-19 vaccine.

J is TRBJ1-5 and V is TRBV2, with 8 bases that match TRBD1. Germline CDR1 and CDR2: SNHLY and FYNNEI. V was clipped by 5 bases and J by 4 bases; unmatched bases: 4. This CDR3 is built from 14 residues. CDR3 DNA: TGTGCCAGCAGTTTCCGACAGGGGAATCAGCCCCAGCATTTT. It yields the protein CASSFRQGNQPQHF.

The chain couples TRBV5-1 to TRBJ2-3, with D hard to call. Per germline, CDR1 SGHRS and CDR2 YFSETQ. Trimming removed 6 bases at V and 5 bases at J, with 7 bases between. The CDR3 has 11 amino acids. CDR3 in amino acids: CASTPGDTQYF. In nucleotides, the CDR3 is TGCGCCAGCACCCCTGGAGATACGCAGTATTTT.

The chain carries TRBV5-6 and TRBJ1-1; 7 bases line up with TRBD1. From germline, CDR1 is SGHDT and CDR2 YYEEEE. This CDR3 region has 13 residues. V was pared by 0 bases and J by 5 bases, with 1 base of the junction left unmatched. CDR3 nucleotide sequence: TGTGCCAGCAGCTTGGACAGGGGAACTGAAGCTTTCTTT. It translates to CASSLDRGTEAFF.

The count of this clone is one. The CDR3 region is CATSEAGGKDTQYF. The CDR3 coding sequence is TGTGCCACCAGTGAAGCGGGGGGGAAAGATACGCAGTATTTT. The rearrangement joins TRBV24-1 to TRBJ2-3, with 10 bases lining up with TRBD2. CDR1 KGHDR and CDR2 SFDVKD come from the germline V gene. V dropped 4 bases and J dropped 5; count of bases not matched to a gene: 2. This CDR3 region has 14 residues.

The rearrangement joins TRBV28 to TRBJ2-3; perhaps TRBD2 as D (7 bases). CDR1 is MDHEN and CDR2 is SYDVKM in the germline V gene. Trimming cost V 7 bases and J 5 bases, with 19 bases left between them. The CDR3 covers 15 residues. CDR3 protein: CASNMRGGDRDTQYF. DNA for the CDR3: TGTGCCAGCAACATGAGGGGGGGGGATCGAGATACGCAGTATTTT.

There are a few counts of this clone. V usage is TRBV5-1 and J usage is TRBJ1-6; the D gene is possibly TRBD1 (5 bases). Trimming removed 6 bases from V and 5 bases from J, with 12 bases in between. Germline CDR1 reads SGHRS; CDR2 reads YFSETQ. The CDR3 covers 14 residues. CDR3 sequence (DNA): TGCGCCAGCAAGGAGGGGCGTGATAATTCACCCCTCCACTTT. This sequence encodes CASKEGRDNSPLHF.

The chain has TRBV7-2 and TRBJ2-7, with D perhaps matching TRBD1 (7 bases). CDR1 is SGHTA, CDR2 FQGNSA, per germline. This CDR3 spans 16 amino acids. With 4 bases removed from V and 2 bases from J, the gap between germline ends came to 18 bases. The chain's CDR3 is CASSSSKAGQTYEQYF. CDR3 nucleotides: TGTGCCAGCAGCTCCTCAAAGGCGGGACAGACCTACGAGCAGTACTTC.

The J gene is TRBJ1-1, the V gene TRBV5-1; D remains unclear. Trimming removed 4 bases from V and 0 bases from J, with 13 bases in between. This CDR3 has 15 residues. Per the germline V gene, CDR1 is SGHRS and CDR2 is YFSETQ. The CDR3 protein is CASSPLNGMNTEAFF. The CDR3, as DNA: TGCGCCAGCAGCCCGCTTAACGGGATGAACACTGAAGCTTTCTTT.

This clone appeared once. The chain joins TRBV28 to TRBJ2-1, with TRBD2 matching over 10 bases. Germline trimming cut 8 bases from V and 4 bases from J; bases unmatched to any gene: 5. The CDR3 loop spans 14 amino acids. The germline V gene has CDR1 MDHEN and CDR2 SYDVKM. The CDR3 coding sequence is TGTGCCAGCCTTAGCGGGGGGTTATACAATGAGCAGTTCTTC. This gives the protein CASLSGGLYNEQFF.

This clone was observed once. This chain uses TRBV27 with TRBJ2-1, with TRBD2 identical over 10 bases. Germline trimming cut 6 bases from V and 7 bases from J; bases unmatched to any gene: 6. The length of the CDR3 is 14 residues. Germline CDR1 and CDR2: MNHEY and SMNVEV (reference sequence). For the CDR3, the DNA is TGTGCCAGCAGCACAGCGGGGGGGCGGAATGAGCAGTTCTTC. Residues: CASSTAGGRNEQFF.

The rearrangement links TRBV5-4 to TRBJ1-1; D is perhaps TRBD1 (5 bases). The CDR3 loop spans 13 amino acids. The germline CDR1 and CDR2 sequences are SGHNT and YYREEE (reference sequence). Trimming shortened V by 1 base and J by 6 bases, and 10 bases separated the two germline ends. The DNA for the CDR3 is TGTGCCAGCAGCTTGCCGGGGGACGCTGAAGCTTTCTTT. This codes for CASSLPGDAEAFF. Together with reference TRBV5-4 and TRBJ1-1, the CDR3 gives the full variable domain: ETGVTQSPTHLIKTRGQQVTLRCSSQSGHNTVSWYQQALGQGPQFIFQYYREEENGRGNFPPRFSGLQFPNYSSELNVNALELDDSALYLCASSLPGDAEAFFGQGTRLTVV.

This clone was seen once. The chain links TRBV18 to TRBJ1-3; 10 bases are a match to TRBD1. There are 16 residues in the CDR3. With V trimmed by 4 bases and J by 2 bases, 5 bases remained unmatched. Per the germline V gene, CDR1 is KGHSH and CDR2 is LQKENI. This CDR3 reads CASSLADRGTGNTIYF. The CDR3 nucleotides read TGTGCCAGCTCACTCGCGGACAGGGGGACTGGAAACACCATATATTTT.